This T cell receptor (beta chain) was profiled in a study of cytomegalovirus exposure and HLA in healthy donors. Study conclusions and caveats: The listing of 150 to 200 TCR beta chains classed them as cytomegalovirus-associated.

Primers: 60 Vbeta forward and 13 Jbeta reverse. Sequencing used immunoSEQ multiplex PCR; TCRdb keeps in-frame clones, though not all of them. The repertoire holds approximately 70,000 clones, around three quarters seen once, with around 6.3% in the top ten. Of note for this clone: Antigen unknown.

This CDR3 spans 15 amino acids. Germline loops: CDR1 SGHRS, CDR2 YFSETQ. Trimming took 3 bases from V and 2 from J, leaving 11 bases between them. The clonotype comes from a man between 50 and 59 years old in good health and CMV-seronegative. The sample taken for sequencing was PBMCs. This rearrangement joins TRBV5-1 to TRBJ2-2, with D tentatively TRBD1 (6 bases). The CDR3 protein is CASSSEGVNTGELFF. In DNA, the CDR3 is TGCGCCAGCAGCTCCGAGGGGGTTAACACCGGGGAGCTGTTTTTT.